The sequence of this TCR beta chain was determined in a study of blood T cell repertoires in COVID-19. Background on the study: Collection of acute and convalescent COVID-19 samples took place in the United States, Italy and Spain.

The data were produced by immunoSEQ multiplex PCR, yet TCRdb's version contains in-frame clones alone and is incomplete. Here the sample spans a few hundred thousand clones, about 90% being singletons. The germline CDR1 and CDR2 sequences are SEHNR and FQNEAQ (reference sequence). The CDR3 runs 16 residues. V lost 5 bases to trimming and J lost 4 bases, with 17 bases between them. This study enrolled people aged roughly 18 to 90 from about two dozen US geographic areas. In assigning cohorts, the study relied on participant-reported clinical history. Material for sequencing was PBMCs or T cells enriched from blood (not recorded which). The V and J genes are TRBV7-9 and TRBJ2-2; tentative D call: TRBD2 (5 bases). The sequence was collected from a woman in her twenties or thirties who had recovered from COVID-19. The chain's CDR3 is CASSPPREFPTGELFF. CDR3 nucleotides: TGTGCCAGCAGCCCTCCGAGGGAGTTCCCCACCGGGGAGCTGTTTTTT.